This TCR beta chain is from a study of CD8+CD57+ T cells in acquired aplastic anemia. This clonotype has ten or more counts. Its target is unknown. Genomic DNA was employed as the template in profiling TCR beta VDJ and CDR3. TCRdb itself ran the reads through MiXCR, one entry per CDR3 protein. The sample holds 160,000 or so distinct CDR3 sequences, 40% to 60% seen once. Study results and caveats: CD8+ Simpson's diversity did not differ significantly between patients and controls. Roughly 30 CD8+ CDR3 sequences occurred in both the patients and the controls.

Germline assignment: CDR1 DFQATT and CDR2 SNEGSKA (reference sequence). V gave up 3 bases and J gave up 4 bases, with 16 bases separating them. This CDR3 comprises 14 residues. Patients included in sequencing had previously demonstrated CD8+CD57+ cell expansion by flow cytometry. All patients had severe acquired aplastic anemia. The sample taken for sequencing was sorted CD4+, CD8+, or CD8+CD57+ T cells (not recorded which) from PBMCs. The TCR comes from a human donor with aplastic anemia. The chain uses TRBV20-1 and TRBJ2-7; possibly TRBD2 for D (7 bases). The CDR3 sequence: CSASEGRGPYEQYF. DNA of the CDR3: TGCAGTGCTAGTGAGGGGCGGGGGCCGTACGAGCAGTACTTC.